These T cell receptor beta chains were read from a single sample in a study of cytomegalovirus exposure and HLA in healthy donors. The method was immunoSEQ multiplex PCR; TCRdb's version includes in-frame clones alone and lacks a portion of them. This sample has about 130,000 clones, with about 84% found just once. Sequencing was done on a sample of PBMCs. The receptors derive from a boy younger than 18 in good health and CMV-seronegative. Both conserved end residues are part of each CDR3. The D gene is left open where the match is weak. Only part of the rows carry a size: once, few, many, or a class if the clone is expanded.

d_gene: TRBD2; j_gene: TRBJ2-1; v_gene: TRBV4-2; abundance: .; CDR3aa: CASSHYSGRAYNEQFF; CDR3nt: TGTGCCAGCAGCCATTATAGCGGGAGGGCCTACAATGAGCAGTTCTTC
d_gene: TRBD2; j_gene: TRBJ2-7; v_gene: TRBV7-8; abundance: .; CDR3aa: CASSLVPLANEQYF; CDR3nt: TGTGCCAGCAGCTTAGTCCCACTAGCGAACGAGCAGTACTTC
d_gene: TRBD1; j_gene: TRBJ1-2; v_gene: TRBV5-4; abundance: .; CDR3aa: CASSLMPDRGGYTF; CDR3nt: TGTGCCAGCAGCCTAATGCCTGACAGGGGTGGCTACACCTTC
d_gene: TRBD1; j_gene: TRBJ2-7; v_gene: TRBV7-9; abundance: .; CDR3aa: CASSFVQGRLPYEQYF; CDR3nt: TGTGCCAGCAGCTTCGTACAGGGGCGGCTCCCCTACGAGCAGTACTTC
d_gene: .; j_gene: TRBJ2-7; v_gene: TRBV6-5; abundance: .; CDR3aa: CASSKGADSSYEQYF; CDR3nt: TGTGCCAGCAGCAAGGGAGCGGATAGCTCCTACGAGCAGTACTTC
d_gene: TRBD2; j_gene: TRBJ2-7; v_gene: TRBV7-6; abundance: .; CDR3aa: CASSPGLDLTYEQYF; CDR3nt: TGTGCCAGCAGCCCCGGACTAGACTTAACCTACGAGCAGTACTTC
d_gene: .; j_gene: TRBJ1-1; v_gene: TRBV5-1; abundance: .; CDR3aa: CASSPLGRGGGMNTEAFF; CDR3nt: TGCGCCAGCAGCCCCTTAGGACGGGGAGGGGGAATGAACACTGAAGCTTTCTTT
d_gene: .; j_gene: TRBJ1-1; v_gene: TRBV6-1; abundance: .; CDR3aa: CASSWGQMNTEAFF; CDR3nt: TGTGCCAGCAGCTGGGGACAAATGAACACTGAAGCTTTCTTT
d_gene: .; j_gene: TRBJ2-1; v_gene: TRBV29-1; abundance: .; CDR3aa: CSVRQATGNEQFF; CDR3nt: TGCAGCGTTAGACAGGCGACTGGCAATGAGCAGTTCTTC
d_gene: TRBD1; j_gene: TRBJ2-7; v_gene: TRBV11-2; abundance: .; CDR3aa: CASSLGRGTGRYEQYF; CDR3nt: TGTGCCAGCAGCTTAGGAAGAGGGACAGGGCGATACGAGCAGTACTTC
d_gene: .; j_gene: TRBJ1-4; v_gene: TRBV30; abundance: .; CDR3aa: CAWDPTGTEKLFF; CDR3nt: TGTGCCTGGGACCCAACAGGGACTGAAAAACTGTTTTTT
d_gene: TRBD1; j_gene: TRBJ2-1; v_gene: TRBV19; abundance: .; CDR3aa: CASRKRGQGSYNEQFF; CDR3nt: TGTGCCAGTAGAAAAAGGGGACAGGGATCCTACAATGAGCAGTTCTTC
d_gene: .; j_gene: TRBJ2-1; v_gene: TRBV9; abundance: .; CDR3aa: CAGSKEGGPYNEQFF; CDR3nt: TGTGCCGGCTCAAAAGAGGGGGGGCCCTACAATGAGCAGTTCTTC
d_gene: TRBD2; j_gene: TRBJ2-1; v_gene: TRBV28; abundance: .; CDR3aa: CASSLAGGINEQFF; CDR3nt: TGTGCCAGCAGTTTAGCGGGAGGCATCAATGAGCAGTTCTTC
d_gene: .; j_gene: TRBJ2-1; v_gene: TRBV30; abundance: .; CDR3aa: CAWSVRGYEQFF; CDR3nt: TGTGCCTGGAGTGTAAGGGGCTATGAGCAGTTCTTC
d_gene: .; j_gene: TRBJ1-3; v_gene: TRBV5-6; abundance: few; CDR3aa: CASSSIGVNTIYF; CDR3nt: TGTGCCAGCAGCTCGATAGGGGTAAACACCATATATTTT
d_gene: .; j_gene: TRBJ1-4; v_gene: TRBV30; abundance: once; CDR3aa: CAWTGNNEKLFF; CDR3nt: TGTGCCTGGACAGGGAATAATGAAAAACTGTTTTTT
d_gene: .; j_gene: TRBJ2-5; v_gene: TRBV30; abundance: few; CDR3aa: CAWSRETQYF; CDR3nt: TGTGCCTGGAGTCGAGAGACCCAGTACTTC
d_gene: .; j_gene: TRBJ2-2; v_gene: TRBV2; abundance: .; CDR3aa: CASSERVPGTGELFF; CDR3nt: TGTGCCAGCAGTGAGAGGGTACCCGGCACCGGGGAGCTGTTTTTT
d_gene: TRBD2; j_gene: TRBJ2-7; v_gene: TRBV29-1; abundance: .; CDR3aa: CSVEASGEQYF; CDR3nt: TGCAGCGTTGAAGCTAGCGGCGAGCAGTACTTC
d_gene: TRBD1; j_gene: TRBJ2-2; v_gene: TRBV7-9; abundance: .; CDR3aa: CASGPTGEDTGELFF; CDR3nt: TGTGCCAGCGGGCCGACAGGGGAGGACACCGGGGAGCTGTTTTTT
d_gene: TRBD1; j_gene: TRBJ1-4; v_gene: TRBV4-3; abundance: few; CDR3aa: CASSQEGPGTGVEKEKLFF; CDR3nt: TGCGCCAGCAGCCAAGAAGGGCCCGGGACAGGGGTAGAAAAGGAAAAACTGTTTTTT
d_gene: TRBD1; j_gene: TRBJ1-2; v_gene: TRBV2; abundance: .; CDR3aa: CASSDQGTGGNGYTF; CDR3nt: TGTGCCAGCAGCGACCAGGGGACAGGGGGCAATGGCTACACCTTC
d_gene: .; j_gene: TRBJ1-6; v_gene: TRBV4-2; abundance: .; CDR3aa: CASSQGLSSYNSPLHF; CDR3nt: TGTGCCAGCAGCCAAGGACTGAGCTCCTATAATTCACCCCTCCACTTT
d_gene: .; j_gene: TRBJ1-1; v_gene: TRBV7-7; abundance: few; CDR3aa: CASSPLTGMNTEAFF; CDR3nt: TGTGCCAGCAGCCCCCTCACAGGGATGAACACTGAAGCTTTCTTT
d_gene: .; j_gene: TRBJ1-5; v_gene: TRBV21-1; abundance: .; CDR3aa: CASSRPVPSNQPQHF; CDR3nt: TGTGCCAGCAGCAGGCCCGTCCCTAGCAATCAGCCCCAGCATTTT
d_gene: .; j_gene: TRBJ2-5; v_gene: TRBV7-9; abundance: .; CDR3aa: CASAAETQYF; CDR3nt: TGTGCCAGCGCTGCGGAGACCCAGTACTTC
d_gene: TRBD1; j_gene: TRBJ2-5; v_gene: TRBV5-1; abundance: .; CDR3aa: CASSGTGGRGQETQYF; CDR3nt: TGCGCCAGCAGCGGAACAGGGGGCAGGGGTCAAGAGACCCAGTACTTC
d_gene: TRBD2; j_gene: TRBJ2-7; v_gene: TRBV6-6; abundance: .; CDR3aa: CASSYRGGSEQYF; CDR3nt: TGTGCCAGCAGTTATCGGGGGGGGTCCGAGCAGTACTTC
d_gene: TRBD1; j_gene: TRBJ1-4; v_gene: TRBV2; abundance: .; CDR3aa: CASRVRGNEKLFF; CDR3nt: TGTGCCAGCCGTGTCAGGGGGAATGAAAAACTGTTTTTT
d_gene: .; j_gene: TRBJ1-1; v_gene: TRBV30; abundance: .; CDR3aa: CAWRTRGINTEASF; CDR3nt: TGTGCCTGGAGGACCAGGGGCATAAACACTGAAGCTTCCTTT
d_gene: TRBD1; j_gene: TRBJ1-2; v_gene: TRBV6-5; abundance: .; CDR3aa: CASSPGTGGYGYTF; CDR3nt: TGTGCCAGCAGCCCCGGGACAGGGGGCTATGGCTACACCTTC
d_gene: .; j_gene: TRBJ2-3; v_gene: TRBV10-3; abundance: .; CDR3aa: CAISERLGDVTDTQYF; CDR3nt: TGTGCCATCAGTGAGAGATTAGGGGATGTGACAGATACGCAGTATTTT
d_gene: TRBD2; j_gene: TRBJ2-1; v_gene: TRBV30; abundance: once; CDR3aa: CAWTAGSYNEQFF; CDR3nt: TGTGCCTGGACAGCGGGATCCTACAATGAGCAGTTCTTC
d_gene: TRBD2; j_gene: TRBJ2-1; v_gene: TRBV29-1; abundance: .; CDR3aa: CSVSPAGGEREQFF; CDR3nt: TGCAGCGTATCCCCAGCGGGAGGGGAACGCGAGCAGTTCTTC
d_gene: .; j_gene: TRBJ1-1; v_gene: TRBV6-1; abundance: .; CDR3aa: CASRGEGYTEAFF; CDR3nt: TGTGCCAGCAGGGGGGAGGGGTACACTGAAGCTTTCTTT
d_gene: TRBD1; j_gene: TRBJ2-7; v_gene: TRBV7-9; abundance: .; CDR3aa: CASSTGTGSPYEQYF; CDR3nt: TGTGCCAGCAGCACCGGGACAGGTTCCCCCTACGAGCAGTACTTC
d_gene: TRBD2; j_gene: TRBJ2-7; v_gene: TRBV19; abundance: .; CDR3aa: CASSPPTSGSPEQYF; CDR3nt: TGTGCCAGTAGCCCCCCGACTAGCGGGAGCCCCGAGCAGTACTTC
d_gene: .; j_gene: TRBJ2-1; v_gene: TRBV30; abundance: .; CDR3aa: CAWRAVLDEQFF; CDR3nt: TGTGCCTGGAGAGCGGTCCTCGATGAGCAGTTCTTC
d_gene: .; j_gene: TRBJ2-7; v_gene: TRBV5-4; abundance: .; CDR3aa: CASSSTGLRYEQYF; CDR3nt: TGTGCCAGCAGCTCGACGGGACTGAGATACGAGCAGTACTTC
d_gene: TRBD1; j_gene: TRBJ1-5; v_gene: TRBV4-3; abundance: .; CDR3aa: CASSQETGSNQPQHF; CDR3nt: TGCGCCAGCAGCCAAGAGACAGGGTCTAATCAGCCCCAGCATTTT
d_gene: .; j_gene: TRBJ1-1; v_gene: TRBV7-9; abundance: .; CDR3aa: CASRSGNTEAFF; CDR3nt: TGTGCCAGTCGCAGCGGGAACACTGAAGCTTTCTTT
d_gene: TRBD2; j_gene: TRBJ2-3; v_gene: TRBV5-6; abundance: .; CDR3aa: CASSLASGGYTDTQYF; CDR3nt: TGTGCCAGCAGCTTGGCTAGCGGGGGATACACAGATACGCAGTATTTT